The sequence of this T cell receptor (beta chain) was determined in a study of resident and recirculating memory T cells in vitiligo. Repertoires were generated with immunoSEQ multiplex PCR, while TCRdb's copy carries only in-frame clones and drops some. Here the sample spans 40,000 to 50,000 clones, about 90% being singletons. This CDR3 has 18 residues. The germline V gene has CDR1 LGHNA and CDR2 YSLEER. Trimming took off 1 base at V and 3 bases at J, with 22 bases between the two ends. Sequencing used blood. This clonotype originated in a male donor with vitiligo. The chain has TRBV4-3 and TRBJ2-7; TRBD2 might be the D (7 bases). CDR3: CASSQVAIRGAQFYEQYF. The CDR3 DNA follows: TGCGCCAGCAGCCAAGTTGCTATTCGGGGGGCCCAGTTCTACGAGCAGTACTTC.